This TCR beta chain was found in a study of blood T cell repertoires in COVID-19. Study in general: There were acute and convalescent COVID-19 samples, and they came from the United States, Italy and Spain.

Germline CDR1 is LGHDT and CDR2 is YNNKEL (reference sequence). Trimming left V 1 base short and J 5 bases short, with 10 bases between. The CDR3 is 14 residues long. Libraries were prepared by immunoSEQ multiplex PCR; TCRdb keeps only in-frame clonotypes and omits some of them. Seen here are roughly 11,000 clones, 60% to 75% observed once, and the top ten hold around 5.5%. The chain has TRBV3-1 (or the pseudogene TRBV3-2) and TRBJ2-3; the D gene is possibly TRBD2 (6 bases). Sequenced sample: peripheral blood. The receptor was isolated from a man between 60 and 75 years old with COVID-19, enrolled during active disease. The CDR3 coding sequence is TGTGCCAGCAGCCAAGTGACGGAGGGAGATACGCAGTATTTT. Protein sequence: CASSQVTEGDTQYF.